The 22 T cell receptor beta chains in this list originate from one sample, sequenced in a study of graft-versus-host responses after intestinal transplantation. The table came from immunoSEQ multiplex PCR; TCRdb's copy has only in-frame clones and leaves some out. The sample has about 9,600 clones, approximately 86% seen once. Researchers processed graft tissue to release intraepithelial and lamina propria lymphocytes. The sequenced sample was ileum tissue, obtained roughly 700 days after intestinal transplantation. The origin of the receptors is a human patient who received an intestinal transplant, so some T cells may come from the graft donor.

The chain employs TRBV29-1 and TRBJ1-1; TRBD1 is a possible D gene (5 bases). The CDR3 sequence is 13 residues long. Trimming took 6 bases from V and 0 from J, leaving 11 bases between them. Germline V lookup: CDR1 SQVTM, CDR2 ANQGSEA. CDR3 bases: TGCAGCGTAACGACAGTAATGAACACTGAAGCTTTCTTT. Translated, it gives CSVTTVMNTEAFF.

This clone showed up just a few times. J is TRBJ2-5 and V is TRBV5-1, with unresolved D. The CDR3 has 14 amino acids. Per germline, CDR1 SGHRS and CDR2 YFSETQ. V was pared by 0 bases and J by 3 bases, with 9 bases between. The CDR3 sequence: CASSLVGMEETQYF. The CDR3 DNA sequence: TGCGCCAGCAGCTTGGTGGGGATGGAAGAGACCCAGTACTTC.

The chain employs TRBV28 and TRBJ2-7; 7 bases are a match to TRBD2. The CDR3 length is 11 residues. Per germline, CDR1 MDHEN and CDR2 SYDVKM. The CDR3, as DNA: TGTGCTGGGGGGAGGGCCTACGAGCAGTACTTC. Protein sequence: CAGGRAYEQYF.

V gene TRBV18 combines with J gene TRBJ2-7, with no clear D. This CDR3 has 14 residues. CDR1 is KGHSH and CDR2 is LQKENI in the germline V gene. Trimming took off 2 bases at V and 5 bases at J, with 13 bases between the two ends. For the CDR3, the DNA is TGTGCCAGCTCACCAAGTCAAATCTGGGACGAGCAGTACTTC. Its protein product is CASSPSQIWDEQYF. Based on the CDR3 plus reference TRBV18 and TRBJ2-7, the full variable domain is NAGVMQNPRHLVRRRGQEARLRCSPMKGHSHVYWYRQLPEEGLKFMVYLQKENIIDESGMPKERFSAEFPKEGPSILRIQQVVRGDSAAYFCASSPSQIWDEQYFGPGTRLTVT.

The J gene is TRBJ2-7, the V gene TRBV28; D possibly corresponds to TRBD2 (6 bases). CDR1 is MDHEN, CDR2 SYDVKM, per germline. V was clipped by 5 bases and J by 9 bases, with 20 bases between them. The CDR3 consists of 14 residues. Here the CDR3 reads CASSKPGLGSRQYF. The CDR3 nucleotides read TGTGCCAGCAGTAAGCCGGGACTGGGTTCCAGGCAGTACTTC.

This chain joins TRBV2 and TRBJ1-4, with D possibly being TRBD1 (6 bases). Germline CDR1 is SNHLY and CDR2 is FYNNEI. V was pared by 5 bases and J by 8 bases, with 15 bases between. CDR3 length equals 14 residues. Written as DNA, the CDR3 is TGTGCCAGCAGTTTAAGCCAGGGGAGAGAAAAACTGTTTTTT. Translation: CASSLSQGREKLFF.

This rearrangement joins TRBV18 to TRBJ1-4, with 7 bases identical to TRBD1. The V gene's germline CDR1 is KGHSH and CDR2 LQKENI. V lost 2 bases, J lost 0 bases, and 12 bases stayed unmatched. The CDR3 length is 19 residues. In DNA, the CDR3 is TGTGCCAGCTCACCATTGAGCCTAGGACAGGCTGCAACTAATGAAAAACTGTTTTTT. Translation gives CASSPLSLGQAATNEKLFF.

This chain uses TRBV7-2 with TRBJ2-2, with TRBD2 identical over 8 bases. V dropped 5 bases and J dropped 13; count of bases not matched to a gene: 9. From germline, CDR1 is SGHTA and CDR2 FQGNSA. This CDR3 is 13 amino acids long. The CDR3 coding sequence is TGTGCCAGCAGCCCAAATAGCGGGGCGAGGCTGTTTTTT. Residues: CASSPNSGARLFF.

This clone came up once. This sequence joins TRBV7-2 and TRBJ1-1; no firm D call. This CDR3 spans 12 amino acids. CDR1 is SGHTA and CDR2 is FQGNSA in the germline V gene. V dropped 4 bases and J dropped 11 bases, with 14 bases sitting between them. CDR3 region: CASSSRNGWAFF. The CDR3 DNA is TGTGCCAGCAGCTCAAGGAACGGTTGGGCTTTCTTT.

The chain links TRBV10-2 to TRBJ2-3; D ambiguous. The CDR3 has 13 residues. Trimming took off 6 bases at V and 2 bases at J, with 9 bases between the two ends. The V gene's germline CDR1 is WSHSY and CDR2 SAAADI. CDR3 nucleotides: TGCGCCAGCAGATCCGGACCCACAGATACGCAGTATTTT. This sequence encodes CASRSGPTDTQYF.

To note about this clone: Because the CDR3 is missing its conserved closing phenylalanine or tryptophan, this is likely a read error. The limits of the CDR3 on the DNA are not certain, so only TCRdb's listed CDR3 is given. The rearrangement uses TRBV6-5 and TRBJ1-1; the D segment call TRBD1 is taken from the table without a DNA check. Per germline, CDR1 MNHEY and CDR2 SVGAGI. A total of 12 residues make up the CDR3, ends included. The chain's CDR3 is CASSYSQGLLLL.

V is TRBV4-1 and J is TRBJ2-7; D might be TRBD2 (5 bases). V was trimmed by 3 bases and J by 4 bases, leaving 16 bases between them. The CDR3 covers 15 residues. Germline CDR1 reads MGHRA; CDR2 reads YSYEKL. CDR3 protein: CASSHLFQQRYEQYF. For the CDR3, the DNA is TGCGCCAGCAGCCATCTTTTCCAACAGCGGTACGAGCAGTACTTC.

The CDR3: CASNPGTKNNEQFF. In DNA form, the CDR3 reads TGTGCCAGCAATCCCGGGACCAAGAACAATGAGCAGTTCTTC. The chain joins TRBV25-1 to TRBJ2-1, with D perhaps given as TRBD1 or TRBD2 (5 bases each). The CDR3 is 14 amino acids. The ends were cut back, 7 bases at V and 5 bases at J, with 15 bases in the middle. Germline V gene lookup returns CDR1 MGHDK and CDR2 SYGVNS.

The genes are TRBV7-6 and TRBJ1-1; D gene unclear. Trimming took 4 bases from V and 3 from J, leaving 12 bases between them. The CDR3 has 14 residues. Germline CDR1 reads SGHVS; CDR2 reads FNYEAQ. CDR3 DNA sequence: TGTGCCAGCAGCTCCCTACGGATAGACACTGAAGCTTTCTTT. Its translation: CASSSLRIDTEAFF.

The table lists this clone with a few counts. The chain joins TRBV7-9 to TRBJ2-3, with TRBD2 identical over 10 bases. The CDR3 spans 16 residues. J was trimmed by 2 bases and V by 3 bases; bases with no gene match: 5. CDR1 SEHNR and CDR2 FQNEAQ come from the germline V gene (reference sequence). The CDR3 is CASSFLLAGVTDTQYF. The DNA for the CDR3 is TGTGCCAGCAGCTTTCTTCTAGCGGGGGTCACAGATACGCAGTATTTT.

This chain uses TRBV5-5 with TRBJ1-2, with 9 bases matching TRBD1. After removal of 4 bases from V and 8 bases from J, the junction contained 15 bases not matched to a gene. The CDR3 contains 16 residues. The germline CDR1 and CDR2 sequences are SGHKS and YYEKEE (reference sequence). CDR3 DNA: TGTGCCAGCAGCCCCGGGGGAATACAGGGGGCGGAGGGCTACACCTTC. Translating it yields CASSPGGIQGAEGYTF.

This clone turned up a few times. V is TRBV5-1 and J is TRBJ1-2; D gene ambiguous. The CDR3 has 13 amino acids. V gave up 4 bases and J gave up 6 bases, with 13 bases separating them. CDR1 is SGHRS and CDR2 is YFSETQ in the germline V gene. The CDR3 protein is CASSPIQRDGYTF. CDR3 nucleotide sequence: TGCGCCAGCAGCCCCATTCAGAGGGATGGCTACACCTTC. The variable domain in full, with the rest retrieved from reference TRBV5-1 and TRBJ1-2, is KAGVTQTPRYLIKTRGQQVTLSCSPISGHRSVSWYQQTPGQGLQFLFEYFSETQRNKGNFPGRFSGRQFSNSRSEMNVSTLELGDSALYLCASSPIQRDGYTFGSGTRLTVV.

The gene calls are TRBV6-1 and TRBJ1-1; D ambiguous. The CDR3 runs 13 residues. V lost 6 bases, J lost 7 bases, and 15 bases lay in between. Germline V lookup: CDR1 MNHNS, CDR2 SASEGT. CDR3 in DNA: TGTGCCAGCAGGAACACCTTGCCAGGTGAAGCTTTCTTT. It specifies CASRNTLPGEAFF.

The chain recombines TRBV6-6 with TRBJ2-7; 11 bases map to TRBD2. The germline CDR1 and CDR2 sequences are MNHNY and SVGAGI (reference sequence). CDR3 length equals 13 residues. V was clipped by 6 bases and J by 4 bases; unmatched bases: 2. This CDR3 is CASSRLAGYEQYF. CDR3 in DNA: TGTGCCAGCAGCAGACTAGCGGGGTACGAGCAGTACTTC.

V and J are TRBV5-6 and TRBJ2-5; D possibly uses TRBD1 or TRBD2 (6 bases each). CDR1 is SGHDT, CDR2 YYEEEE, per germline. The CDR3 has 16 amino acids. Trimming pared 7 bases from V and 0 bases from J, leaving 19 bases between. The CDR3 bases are TGTGCCAGCGTAAGATCGGGGGCACTGTACCAAGAGACCCAGTACTTC. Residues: CASVRSGALYQETQYF.

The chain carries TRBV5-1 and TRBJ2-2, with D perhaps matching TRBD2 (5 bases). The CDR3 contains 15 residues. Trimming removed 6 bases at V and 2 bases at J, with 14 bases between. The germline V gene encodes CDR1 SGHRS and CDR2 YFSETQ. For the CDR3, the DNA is TGCGCCAGCACGACCTCGGGGATCAACACCGGGGAGCTGTTTTTT. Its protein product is CASTTSGINTGELFF.

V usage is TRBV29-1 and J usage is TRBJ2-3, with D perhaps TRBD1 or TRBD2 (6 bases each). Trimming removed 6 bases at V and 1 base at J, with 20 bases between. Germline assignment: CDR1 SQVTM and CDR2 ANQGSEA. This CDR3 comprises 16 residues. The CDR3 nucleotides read TGCAGCGTGACCGGACAGAAGGAGGGCGGCACAGATACGCAGTATTTT. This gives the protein CSVTGQKEGGTDTQYF.